This TCR beta chain came from a study of CD8+ T cells in alopecia areata. V dropped 5 bases and J dropped 4 bases, with 11 bases sitting between them. The germline CDR1 and CDR2 sequences are MNHNS and SASEGT. This CDR3 has 13 residues. The treatment here: oral pan-JAK inhibitor, 5-10 mg twice daily. Extracted from the samples, RNA was reverse transcribed into cDNA to serve as the sequencing template. This table comes from immunoSEQ multiplex PCR, and its TCRdb copy is limited to in-frame clones, with some not included. The table lists about 270,000 clones, roughly 60% of them singletons, with about 0.9% in the top ten.

The V call is TRBV6-1, the J call TRBJ2-5, with a weak D call TRBD1 (6 bases). The input for sequencing was CD4+ T cells sorted from blood, taken at approximately week 51, from a patient treated with tofacitinib. This receptor was taken from a human donor with alopecia areata. The CDR3 region has the DNA TGTGCCAGCAGTAGGGGGAACGGAGAGACCCAGTACTTC. Its translation: CASSRGNGETQYF.